The 27 T cell receptor beta chains below come from one sample, sequenced in a study of vaccination and CD4 T cells after COVID-19 (dated by TCRdb to 2021 to 2024). Antigens of these TCRs are unknown. The library was produced with PCR. Sequencing instrument: Illumina iSeq 100. DNA from cultured CD4+ T cells underwent TCR sequencing with the Oncomine TCR Beta short-read assay at the Johns Hopkins FTIC core. TCRdb took the public reads, trimmed them with fastp at Q25, ran MiXCR for clone calling and kept in-frame beta chains. When rows share a CDR3 protein, they turn into one entry using the most common DNA and genes. The sample yields some 13,000 distinct CDR3 sequences; about two thirds were counted once. The ten largest account for 12% of the sample. The treatment or condition label for this specimen denotes: approximately 11-day PBMC culture with coronavirus spike peptide pools or control peptides (ViraFEST assay).

The sequenced sample consisted of CD4+ T cells from blood, cultured in vitro. The receptor source for this set is a human donor who had recovered from COVID-19.

This chain connects TRBV25-1 to TRBJ2-7; D is unclear. This CDR3 has 13 amino acids. From germline, CDR1 is MGHDK and CDR2 SYGVNS. With 6 bases removed from V and 5 bases from J, the gap between germline ends came to 14 bases. The CDR3 reads CASSVTGTHEQYF. The DNA of the CDR3 is TGTGCCAGCAGCGTAACGGGCACCCACGAGCAGTACTTC.

This chain uses TRBV10-3 with TRBJ2-6; D might be TRBD1 (6 bases). The CDR3 extends over 18 amino acids. The ends were cut back, 9 bases at V and 0 bases at J, with 21 bases in the middle. Germline CDR1 reads ENHRY; CDR2 reads SYGVKD. The CDR3 loop is CAIRNRDGQSSGANVLTF. CDR3 in DNA: TGTGCCATTCGAAACCGGGACGGACAGAGCTCTGGGGCCAACGTCCTGACTTTC.

The chain carries TRBV28 and TRBJ2-7; 8 positions match TRBD1. CDR3 length: 14 residues. The ends lost 8 bases at V and 6 bases at J; junction bases unmatched: 12. The V gene's germline CDR1 is MDHEN and CDR2 SYDVKM. The DNA of the CDR3 is TGTGCCAGCCGGATGACAGGGGATTCTGGCGAGCAGTACTTC. This codes for CASRMTGDSGEQYF.

The rearrangement links TRBV20-1 to TRBJ2-5; D is uncertain. The CDR3 consists of 11 residues. Germline values: CDR1 DFQATT, CDR2 SNEGSKA (reference sequence). V lost 6 bases to trimming and J lost 4 bases, with 9 bases between them. CDR3 nucleotides: TGCAGTGCCTCAGTAACAGAGACCCAGTACTTC. The encoded protein is CSASVTETQYF.

The J gene is TRBJ1-5, the V gene TRBV20-1, with 7 positions matching TRBD1. Losses at the gene ends were 6 bases for V and 11 bases for J; bases not matched to a gene: 19. This CDR3 is 15 amino acids long. CDR1 is DFQATT and CDR2 is SNEGSKA in the germline V gene (reference sequence). The CDR3 region is CSAQISGTEAGTQHF. The CDR3 nucleotides read TGCAGTGCGCAAATATCCGGGACAGAGGCAGGGACCCAGCATTTT.

This chain joins TRBV6-1 and TRBJ2-2, with D tentatively TRBD2 (5 bases). Per germline, CDR1 MNHNS and CDR2 SASEGT. The V end lost 8 bases, the J end lost 0 bases, and 10 bases lay between the germline ends. CDR3 length: 14 residues. Here the CDR3 reads CASSGRSNTGELFF. Here the CDR3 DNA reads TGTGCCAGCTCGGGGAGATCGAACACCGGGGAGCTGTTTTTT.

The chain links TRBV21-1 to TRBJ2-2. TRBV21-1 is described as a pseudogene. The CDR3 is 14 amino acids. CDR3 amino acids: CASSKGQNTGELLF. CDR3 in DNA: TGTGCCAGCAGCAAAGGACAGAACACCGGGGAGCTGCTTTTT.

The V and J genes are TRBV7-3 and TRBJ2-7; D possibly matches TRBD1 or TRBD2 (6 bases each). V gave up 5 bases and J gave up 0 bases, with 14 bases separating them. The germline V gene has CDR1 SGHTA and CDR2 FQGTGA. CDR3 length: 15 residues. CDR3 sequence (DNA): TGTGCCAGCAGCAAGTCGGGGGCGGCCTCCTACGAGCAGTACTTC. Protein sequence: CASSKSGAASYEQYF.

This clonotype was counted only a few times. The chain employs TRBV7-7 and TRBJ2-5; D possibly matches TRBD1 or TRBD2 (6 bases each). V was pared by 3 bases and J by 2 bases, with 10 bases between. Germline values: CDR1 SSHAT, CDR2 FNYEAQ (reference sequence). The CDR3 spans 14 residues. The CDR3 protein is CASSLGGQQETQYF. The DNA for the CDR3 is TGTGCCAGCAGCTTGGGGGGCCAGCAAGAGACCCAGTACTTC.

The gene calls are TRBV20-1 and TRBJ2-5, with TRBD2 matching 15 bases. The germline gives CDR1 DFQATT, CDR2 SNEGSKA (reference sequence). The CDR3 sequence is 16 residues long. The trim removed 3 bases at V and 1 base at J, leaving 3 bases unmatched. CDR3 region: CSARGLAGGLQETQYF. The CDR3 coding sequence is TGCAGTGCTAGGGGACTAGCGGGAGGTCTCCAAGAGACCCAGTACTTC.

This clonotype was recorded once. The chain joins TRBV6-1 to TRBJ1-2; the D is unclear. The V gene's germline CDR1 is MNHNS and CDR2 SASEGT. With 0 bases removed from V and 2 bases from J, the gap between germline ends came to 4 bases. CDR3 length equals 13 residues. The chain's CDR3 is CASSEAKNYGYTF. DNA for the CDR3: TGTGCCAGCAGTGAAGCGAAGAACTATGGCTACACCTTC.

The J gene is TRBJ1-2, the V gene TRBV6-2 or TRBV6-3; weak D call: TRBD1 (6 bases). CDR3 length equals 14 residues. CDR1 and CDR2 (germline): MNHEY, SVGEGT. V was shortened by 6 bases and J by 8 bases, with 19 bases between the two germline ends. The chain's CDR3 is CASSRGGLLVGYTF. The CDR3 DNA follows: TGTGCCAGCAGCCGCGGGGGGCTGCTGGTAGGCTACACCTTC.

The V call is TRBV18, the J call TRBJ1-1; possible D gene TRBD1, 6 bases. Looked up from germline, CDR1 is KGHSH and CDR2 is LQKENI. V was cut by 6 bases and J by 3 bases, with 17 bases left in between. The CDR3 sequence is 15 residues long. This CDR3 is CASSLNSPGDTEAFF. CDR3 nucleotide sequence: TGTGCCAGCTCGCTCAATTCTCCAGGGGACACTGAAGCTTTCTTT.

This clonotype is labeled as large. This chain links TRBV5-1 with TRBJ1-2; the D gene is possibly TRBD1 (5 bases). Germline V gene sequence: CDR1 SGHRS, CDR2 YFSETQ. The CDR3 totals 16 residues. Trimming shortened V by 3 bases and J by 3 bases, and 18 bases separated the two germline ends. CDR3 coding DNA: TGCGCCAGCAGCTCGCCGGGGCCCGCCCCATACTATGGCTACACCTTC. Its protein product is CASSSPGPAPYYGYTF.

This clonotype has more than one count but fewer than ten. The V call is TRBV20-1, the J call TRBJ2-7, with TRBD2 matching 11 bases. The ends lost 0 bases at V and 3 bases at J; junction bases unmatched: 4. Germline CDR1 and CDR2: DFQATT and SNEGSKA (reference sequence). This CDR3 spans 15 amino acids. This chain's CDR3 is CSARDTGTSGYEQYF. The CDR3 DNA reads TGCAGTGCTAGAGATACCGGGACTAGCGGCTACGAGCAGTACTTC.

The V gene is TRBV6-5, the J gene TRBJ2-7, with D uncertain. CDR1 and CDR2 from the germline V gene are MNHEY and SVGAGI. Trimming stripped 2 bases from V and 7 bases from J, with 18 bases between. CDR3 size: 15 residues. CDR3 loop: CASSYRQLTTREQYF. CDR3 coding DNA: TGTGCCAGCAGTTACCGGCAGCTGACCACCAGGGAGCAGTACTTC.

The CDR3 bases are TGTGCCAGCAGCTTATCTGTCGGGAGGGCCCACAATGAGCAGTTCTTC. It codes for CASSLSVGRAHNEQFF. The rearrangement links TRBV7-9 to TRBJ2-1; 8 nucleotides agree with TRBD2. Per germline, CDR1 SEHNR and CDR2 FQNEAQ (reference sequence). The trim removed 2 bases at V and 5 bases at J, leaving 8 bases unmatched. CDR3 length: 16 residues.

The chain combines TRBV20-1 with TRBJ2-2; TRBD1 matches 7 bases. The CDR3 sequence is 14 residues long. V trimming: 5 bases; J trimming: 5 bases; junction bases outside the gene matches: 8. Germline V gene sequence: CDR1 DFQATT, CDR2 SNEGSKA (reference sequence). The CDR3 nucleotides are TGCAGTGCTCGGAACGCACAGGGGACCGGGGAGCTGTTTTTT. Translation: CSARNAQGTGELFF.

In DNA, the CDR3 is TGTGCCAGCATCAACAGGGGGGGTTACGAGCAGTACTTC. It translates to CASINRGGYEQYF. The chain carries TRBV28 and TRBJ2-7, with a weak D call TRBD1 (8 bases). CDR1 and CDR2 from the germline V gene are MDHEN and SYDVKM. Trimming took off 7 bases at V and 4 bases at J, with 14 bases between the two ends. The CDR3 totals 13 residues. The full variable domain, its missing parts supplied by reference TRBV28 and TRBJ2-7, is DVKVTQSSRYLVKRTGEKVFLECVQDMDHENMFWYRQDPGLGLRLIYFSYDVKMKEKGDIPEGYSVSREKKERFSLILESASTNQTSMYLCASINRGGYEQYFGPGTRLTVT.

This chain links TRBV7-8 with TRBJ2-7; TRBD2 matches at 13 bases. Trimming at V came to 4 bases and at J to 6 bases, leaving 6 bases not matched to a gene. The CDR3 length is 15 residues. Germline CDR1 and CDR2: SGHVS and FQNEAQ. CDR3 bases: TGTGCCAGCAGCTCAGTGGGACTAGCGGGACCCGAGCAGTACTTC. Amino acid sequence: CASSSVGLAGPEQYF.

The chain joins TRBV30 to TRBJ2-3; 10 bases fit TRBD2. The CDR3 runs to 16 residues. CDR1 is GTSNPN, CDR2 SVGIG, per germline (reference sequence). The ends lost 4 bases at V and 5 bases at J; junction bases unmatched: 12. The CDR3 DNA follows: TGTGCCTGGAATAATTTACTAGCGGGAATTCAAGATACGCAGTATTTT. Protein sequence: CAWNNLLAGIQDTQYF.

V is TRBV20-1 and J is TRBJ2-1; D unresolved. The CDR3 is 9 amino acids. Germline V gene data show CDR1 as DFQATT and CDR2 as SNEGSKA (reference sequence). The CDR3 here is CSVENEQFF. Here the CDR3 DNA reads TGCAGCGTAGAGAATGAGCAGTTCTTC.

The V gene is TRBV25-1, the J gene TRBJ2-3, with D perhaps matching TRBD1 (6 bases). The CDR3 sequence is 15 residues long. CDR1 is MGHDK and CDR2 is SYGVNS in the germline V gene. V dropped 4 bases and J dropped 2 bases, with 13 bases sitting between them. The CDR3, as DNA: TGTGCCAGCAGTGCGACAGGAATTCCCACAGATACGCAGTATTTT. Its protein is CASSATGIPTDTQYF.

The V and J genes are TRBV5-4 and TRBJ2-1; 16 bases fit TRBD2. CDR1 is SGHNT and CDR2 is YYREEE in the germline V gene (reference sequence). The trim removed 0 bases at V and 8 bases at J, leaving 2 bases unmatched. The CDR3 has 16 amino acids. The CDR3 reads CASSLGGTSGRDEQFF. The CDR3 DNA follows: TGTGCCAGCAGCTTGGGTGGGACTAGCGGGAGGGATGAGCAGTTCTTC.

The chain combines TRBV12-3 or TRBV12-4 with TRBJ2-7; tentative D call: TRBD2 (5 bases). V lost 8 bases, J lost 3 bases, and 23 bases lay in between. The CDR3 has 16 amino acids. The chain's CDR3 is CASHLRADIGNYEQYF. The DNA of the CDR3 is TGTGCCAGCCATCTCCGGGCCGATATCGGGAACTACGAGCAGTACTTC.

The CDR3: CAISSGLADTDTQYF. The CDR3 region has the DNA TGTGCCATCAGCTCAGGACTAGCGGACACAGATACGCAGTATTTT. The chain links TRBV10-3 to TRBJ2-3; 10 bases match TRBD2. V lost 6 bases and J lost 2; bases outside the gene matches: 5. Germline CDR1 and CDR2: ENHRY and SYGVKD. This CDR3 spans 15 amino acids.

Only a few counts were recorded for this clonotype. This chain connects TRBV27 to TRBJ1-6; 7 nucleotides line up with TRBD1. The germline CDR1 and CDR2 sequences are MNHEY and SMNVEV (reference sequence). The CDR3 loop spans 12 amino acids. Losses at the gene ends were 7 bases for V and 9 bases for J; bases not matched to a gene: 3. The CDR3 region has the DNA TGTGCCAGCACACAGGGGTCTTCACCCCTCCACTTT. Protein product: CASTQGSSPLHF.